The text below deals with one T cell receptor (beta chain). Its antigen remains unidentified. No much larger clone exists at a distance of one base, and base qualities are not known. This sample is drawn from a study of blood T cells in healthy people across ages (dated by TCRdb to between 2014 and 2016). Study-level background: In model experiments, template switching captured roughly one uniquely barcoded TCR beta cDNA molecule for every two T cells. Age-related changes in TCR beta repertoire diversity were measured in the study by deep sequencing normalized with unique cDNA molecular identifiers. Four age groups were formed from the donors: young (average approximately 16 years), middle-aged (more than 35), aged (about 68) and long-lived (around 82). Donors of different ages were randomly distributed across sequencing lanes to avoid experimental bias. For two donors (one aged 18 to 30 and one aged 80 or older), the study analyzed two additional independent replicas of 1 million unique cDNA reads from the same blood draw. The paper's findings and limits, for the study overall: The CMV infection status of donors was not known, potentially confounding age-related changes in expanded clonotypes. Since profiling was done on bulk unsorted PBMCs, naive and antigen-experienced compartments could not be conclusively compared. A strong correlation was found between observed TCR beta diversity and the percentage of naive T cells measured by flow cytometry. Estimates of total diversity based on one million sequenced T cells were considered lower bounds and underestimates. The long-lived group showed more naive CD4+ T cells, fewer expanded clones and increased TCR diversity than the aged group, suggesting age selection. Observed TCR beta diversity per million T cells fell roughly linearly with age, and a significant reduction was already apparent by age about 36.

Systemically healthy Caucasian individuals from Russia, 35 to 50 in total and aged roughly 6 to 95 years, were included as donors. About 9.6 milliliters of peripheral blood were collected from each donor into EDTA-treated Vacutainer tubes. Ficoll-Paque density-gradient centrifugation was used to isolate PBMCs, with at least 6 million obtained per sample. Trizol reagent was used to extract total RNA from the PBMCs, yielding at least 6 micrograms per sample. For every donor, flow cytometry on a PBMC aliquot measured the percentage of naive CD45RAhigh/CD27high T cells. Library construction relied on 5' RACE. Sequenced on an Illumina HiSeq 2500. A second about 7 to 11 cycle PCR used a sample-barcoded 5' primer and a J-beta primer mix. A template-switch 5' adaptor carrying 12 random nucleotides introduced a unique molecular identifier onto each TCR beta cDNA molecule. Each sample yielded at least 3 million CDR3-containing paired-end reads. First-strand cDNA was synthesized from all RNA with the Mint cDNA synthesis kit, primed by a TRBC-specific oligonucleotide. Following uracil-DNA glycosylase treatment, all cDNA underwent a first 18-cycle PCR with the universal primers M1SS and BC2_uni_R. The authors processed their data as follows. Normalization of each sample was performed by random selection of 1 million high-quality reads, each carrying a distinct molecular identifier. Instead of being binned into consensus sequences, reads that shared molecular identifiers were thrown out. MiTCR, run with a Q25 quality threshold and the strictest error-elimination algorithm, handled CDR3 identification, clonotype clustering and error correction. A nonparametric unseen species model using Euler transformation provided a lower-bound estimate of total TCR beta diversity. The raw public reads went through TCRdb reprocessing: fastp at Q25, MiXCR clone calling, in-frame beta chains kept. A single entry per CDR3 protein holds the most common genes and DNA from its merged rows. These V and J calls originate from TCRdb's pipeline instead of the authors' own analysis. The sample table contains about 800,000 distinct CDR3 sequences; only one count was recorded for nearly 60% of them. The ten largest clonotypes hold over 20% of the sample.

CDR1 and CDR2 are read off the germline V gene (reference sequence) as PRHDT and FYEKMQ. From the cysteine up to the phenylalanine, the CDR3 has a length of 15 residues. This entry keeps only the CDR3 DNA: 45 bases, framed from base 1. V is pruned by 4 bases and J by 2 bases, leaving 7 bases of the junction without a gene match. The chain is encoded by TRBV13 joined to TRBJ2-7; 8 junctional bases match TRBD2. This TCR was sampled from a man aged 30 to 45 in good health. Material: blood. The CDR3: CASSSTLADPYEQYF. The DNA sequence follows: TGTGCCAGCAGCTCCACACTAGCGGACCCCTACGAGCAGTACTTC.